The following is a T cell receptor beta chain sequence with its context. The same CDR3 arises from other DNA sequences in this sample as well. The data derive from a study of control samples from healthy donors and cancer patients. Produced via immunoSEQ multiplex PCR; TCRdb's table is partial and in-frame only. This table has approximately 100,000 clones, around 89% appearing once. Germline V gene sequence: CDR1 SGHNT, CDR2 YYREEE (reference sequence). The ends were cut back, 2 bases at V and 4 bases at J, with 7 bases in the middle. This CDR3 spans 13 amino acids. Sequencing input: blood. The sequence was obtained from a woman in her fifties or sixties in good health. This rearrangement joins TRBV5-4 to TRBJ1-5; D not resolved. CDR3 amino acids: CASSFEGNQPQHF. CDR3 sequence (DNA): TGTGCCAGCAGCTTCGAAGGGAATCAGCCCCAGCATTTT.